Listed here are 11 T cell receptor beta chains from one sample, sequenced in a study of CXCR3-negative and CXCR3-positive naive CD8 T cells. UMI-labeled 5' RACE yielded the TRB cDNA libraries. Reprocessing the 5' RACE reads, TCRdb reports a single entry for every CDR3 protein and omits DNA. This table holds 75,000 to 95,000 distinct CDR3 sequences. Sequenced input: naive CXCR3- CD8+ T cells from blood. Sample subset: CD45RO-CCR7+CD27+CD95- naive CD8+ T cells lacking CXCR3 (TNR3-). These receptors originate from a human donor in good health. Some clones in this sample may be carry-over from other donors' samples.

The chain uses TRBV29-1 and TRBJ1-1; TCRdb picks TRBD1, but there is no DNA to check that call. Germline V lookup: CDR1 SQVTM, CDR2 ANQGSEA. This CDR3 contains 11 residues. The CDR3: CSVDQGTEAFF.

The CDR3 region is CSVVPQTGGFDVTGELFF. The chain recombines TRBV29-1 with TRBJ2-2; TCRdb designates TRBD1, a call that cannot be tested without DNA. The CDR3 is 18 residues long. The germline CDR1 and CDR2 sequences are SQVTM and ANQGSEA.

This rearrangement joins TRBV20-1 to TRBJ2-3; checking the TCRdb D call of TRBD1 is not possible without DNA. This CDR3 contains 16 residues. Germline V gene sequence: CDR1 DFQATT, CDR2 SNEGSKA (reference sequence). CDR3 sequence reads: CSARDIQGADTDTQYF.

The V and J genes are TRBV29-1 and TRBJ2-5; TCRdb selects TRBD2, and the lack of DNA leaves this call unchecked. Germline lookup yields CDR1 SQVTM and CDR2 ANQGSEA. CDR3 size: 15 residues. The CDR3 spells CSVDPQGGWQETQYF.

This chain links TRBV9 with TRBJ2-5; TCRdb proposes TRBD2, but this gene call is untestable without DNA. CDR1 and CDR2 (germline): SGDLS, YYNGEE. This CDR3 comprises 15 residues. CDR3 region: CASSVGSGGSETQYF.

J is TRBJ2-2 and V is TRBV29-1; the D gene TCRdb calls, TRBD1, cannot be checked with no DNA. Germline V gene sequence: CDR1 SQVTM, CDR2 ANQGSEA. The length of the CDR3 is 15 residues. CDR3 region: CSGCDPGQGAGELFF.

The V call is TRBV5-5, the J call TRBJ2-1; TCRdb designates TRBD2, a call that cannot be tested without DNA. CDR1 is SGHKS, CDR2 YYEKEE, per germline (reference sequence). The CDR3 runs 15 residues. CDR3 sequence: CASSPTSGRNNEQFF.

The chain combines TRBV2 with TRBJ2-3; TCRdb's D gene call, TRBD2, goes unchecked for lack of DNA. Looked up from germline, CDR1 is SNHLY and CDR2 is FYNNEI. The CDR3 covers 16 residues. CDR3 protein: CASKTSGSLSTDTQYF.

This chain connects TRBV6-5 to TRBJ2-7. The CDR3 covers 13 residues. Germline V gene data show CDR1 as MNHEY and CDR2 as SVGAGI. CDR3 loop: CASSYSGVGEQYF.

The chain joins TRBV29-1 to TRBJ2-2; TCRdb designates TRBD1, a call that cannot be tested without DNA. The CDR3 runs 13 residues. Germline V gives CDR1 SQVTM, CDR2 ANQGSEA. The CDR3 here is CSALQAATGELFF.

This chain connects TRBV29-1 to TRBJ1-1. The germline CDR1 and CDR2 sequences are SQVTM and ANQGSEA. This CDR3 has 12 amino acids. The CDR3 sequence: CSVDPGSTEAFF.